This note documents a single T cell receptor beta chain sequence. This clonotype occurred a few times. Its antigen is still unknown. No much larger clone is present one base from it, and per-base qualities are unavailable. Library preparation used 5' RACE. Sequenced using an Illumina HiSeq 2500. The second PCR ran for roughly 7 to 12 cycles and used a J-beta primer mix along with a sample-barcoded 5' primer. A template-switch 5' adaptor carrying 12 random nucleotides introduced a unique molecular identifier onto each TCR beta cDNA molecule. Each sample yielded at least 2.5 million CDR3-containing paired-end reads. First-strand cDNA synthesis was performed from all RNA using the Mint cDNA synthesis kit, with priming by a TRBC-specific oligonucleotide. All cDNA was treated with uracil-DNA glycosylase and then went through a first 18-cycle PCR with the universal primers M1SS and BC2_uni_R. As for how the authors treated the data: For normalization, 1 million high-quality reads were randomly selected from each sample, with every read carrying a distinct molecular identifier. Reads with shared molecular identifiers were discarded instead of being binned into consensus sequences. CDR3 identification, clonotype clustering and error correction used MiTCR with a Q25 quality threshold and the strictest error-elimination algorithm. A nonparametric unseen species model using Euler transformation provided a lower-bound estimate of total TCR beta diversity. TCRdb trimmed public reads at Q25 via fastp, called clones via MiXCR and kept in-frame beta chains. For every CDR3 protein sequence, its rows merge into one entry that carries the most common genes and DNA. The V and J calls reflect TCRdb's pipeline rather than the authors' work. This sample has about 780,000 distinct CDR3 sequences in its table, and roughly 25% of those were observed once. About 2.9% of the sample is taken by the ten largest.

This sample is drawn from a study of blood T cells in healthy people across ages (dated by TCRdb to about 2015). General notes on the study: In model experiments, template switching captured about one uniquely barcoded TCR beta cDNA molecule for every two T cells. The study measured age-related changes in TCR beta repertoire diversity using deep sequencing normalized with unique cDNA molecular identifiers. Four age groups were formed from the donors: young (average approximately 17 years), middle-aged (more than 35), aged (approximately 60) and long-lived (more than 75). For two donors (one aged 18 to 29 and one aged 80 or older), the study analyzed two additional independent replicas of 1 million unique cDNA reads from the same blood draw.

Donors were approximately 42 systemically healthy Caucasian individuals from Russia aged 6 to 90 years. Around 9.7 milliliters of peripheral blood were collected from each donor into EDTA-treated Vacutainer tubes. Ficoll-Paque density-gradient centrifugation was used to isolate PBMCs, with at least 7 million per sample. Trizol reagent was used to extract total RNA from the PBMCs, yielding at least 6 micrograms per sample. For every donor, an aliquot of PBMCs went through flow cytometry to measure the percentages of naive CD45RAhigh/CD27high T cells. Results and caveats for the whole study, not just this receptor: Conclusive comparison of naive and antigen-experienced compartments was prevented by the profiling of bulk unsorted PBMCs. The percentage of naive T cells measured by flow cytometry correlated strongly with observed TCR beta diversity. The long-lived group showed more naive CD4+ T cells, fewer expanded clones and increased TCR diversity than the aged group, suggesting age selection. Estimates of total diversity based on one million sequenced T cells were considered lower bounds and underestimates. As age increased, observed TCR beta diversity per million T cells dropped in a roughly linear way, and a significant reduction was already evident by age 40. Donor CMV infection status was unknown, potentially confounding age-related changes in expanded clonotypes.

The CDR3 covers 18 residues, taking in both the cysteine and the phenylalanine. The sequence is cut down to CDR3 DNA, 54 bases in frame from base 1. V and J are trimmed by 6 bases and 6 bases, and the gene matches miss 23 bases of the junction. CDR1 and CDR2 (MNHNS, SASEGT) derive from the germline V gene. These same data were also listed under a study on T cells of mothers and their children. As the second study states: Donors were nine systemically healthy Caucasian individuals: three mothers and their six children. cDNA synthesis consumed the entire amount of extracted RNA, loaded at approximately 1.6 ug RNA in each 15 ul reaction. In the second PCR, sample barcodes and 2-4 random nucleotides were introduced via the M1S primer. Over 9.5 million TCR beta CDR3 reads were obtained for each mother, and 2.5 million to 3 million reads were obtained for each child. Thymic selection similarly shapes TCR recombination output in related and unrelated pairs, with minor effect from inherited differences. Normalized repertoire overlap was always slightly but never significantly higher in related than unrelated mother-child pairs. With a sensitivity of roughly 93 clones per million clonotypes, no persistent microchimeric T cell clones were detected. Deep NGS was used in the study to compare the TCR beta repertoires of mothers and children and to look for features that separate related mother-child pairs from unrelated individuals. The mean age was roughly 44 +/- 4 years for the mothers and about 12 +/- 4 years for the children. After adapter ligation was performed with NEBNext reagents, the libraries were sequenced on an Illumina HiSeq 2000 with 100+100 nt paired-end reads. To prevent cross-contamination, the mother and child libraries were prepared one month apart and sequenced in separate runs. For each donor, between roughly 450,000 and 2,200,000 distinct TCR beta clonotypes were identified. Naive TCR beta clonotypes were estimated from low-frequency clonotypes matched to each donor's FACS-determined naive share, without sorting.

Sequencing was performed on blood. The receptor was isolated from a boy younger than 18 in good health. The V and J segments used are TRBV6-1 and TRBJ2-7; 7 junctional bases match TRBD1. The nucleotide sequence reads TGTGCCAGCAGCCGAAGCCCAATCTGGGGGCAGGGGGATGGCGAGCAGTACTTC. This gives the protein CASSRSPIWGQGDGEQYF.